This T cell receptor beta chain is drawn from a study of blood T cell repertoires in COVID-19. Background on the study: T cells, B-cell-depleted T cells, or PBMCs provided the cDNA or gDNA that served as material.

In the source study's methods: From reference gene primer amplification, estimates of nucleated cell counts were derived. Assay: immunoSEQ multiplex PCR; the TCRdb copy retains only in-frame clones and omits some. The D gene and trimming were derived from the DNA, and the V and J assignments and clone size from that table. This sample yields some 200,000 clones, of which 70% to 90% are seen a single time; about 13% belongs to the top ten. The receptor comes from a human donor in a cohort sampled during active COVID-19. The material sequenced was peripheral blood.

The CDR3 spells CASSLPQGGYGYTF. As DNA, the CDR3 is TGTGCCAGCAGCTTACCACAGGGGGGCTATGGCTACACCTTC. The chain carries TRBV7-2 and TRBJ1-2; TRBD1 matches at 8 bases. V was pared by 2 bases and J by 4 bases, with 3 bases of the junction left unmatched. CDR3 size: 14 residues. Germline-derived CDR1 and CDR2 are SGHTA and FQGNSA.